These 29 T cell receptor beta chains share one sample of origin, sequenced in a study of identifying expanded T cells in peripheral blood. Sequencing was performed with immunoSEQ multiplex PCR; in TCRdb, only in-frame clones are kept and a portion is missing. The sample yields around 80,000 clones, roughly 90% seen once. The sequencing sample was made of blood. All receptors derive from a person aged 18 to 70 in good health.

V is TRBV28 and J is TRBJ2-5; D may match TRBD1 or TRBD2 (7 bases each). The DNA end lines up better with TRBJ2-7; the J call may be wrong. The CDR3 has 12 residues. Germline V lookup: CDR1 MDHEN, CDR2 SYDVKM. CDR3 in DNA: TGTGCCACGCGACAGGGAGGGTACGAGCAGTACTTC. Translation: CATRQGGYEQYF.

This clone was observed a single time. The chain uses TRBV28 and TRBJ2-3, with TRBD2 matching over 10 bases. CDR3 length: 16 amino acids. Germline V gives CDR1 MDHEN, CDR2 SYDVKM. The V and J ends lost 5 bases and 3 bases, in that order; junction bases with no gene match: 8. CDR3 coding DNA: TGTGCCAGCAGTCGAACTAGCGGGGCGGGGACAGATACGCAGTATTTT. This encodes CASSRTSGAGTDTQYF.

This chain links TRBV6-5 with TRBJ2-1; 8 nucleotides align to TRBD1. The germline V gene encodes CDR1 MNHEY and CDR2 SVGAGI. This CDR3 is built from 14 residues. V gave up 6 bases and J gave up 7 bases; unmatched junction bases: 8. CDR3 in amino acids: CASRAGGARNEQFF. The CDR3 DNA sequence: TGTGCCAGCAGAGCAGGGGGCGCTCGGAATGAGCAGTTCTTC.

The genes are TRBV4-3 and TRBJ2-7, with D uncertain. This CDR3 has 13 residues. V dropped 1 base and J dropped 6 bases, with 10 bases sitting between them. Germline V gene lookup returns CDR1 LGHNA and CDR2 YSLEER. CDR3 in DNA: TGCGCCAGCAGCCAAGCTACCTTCGGCGAGCAGTACTTC. Its protein product is CASSQATFGEQYF.

This chain joins TRBV10-3 and TRBJ1-2, with TRBD1 as a possible D gene (5 bases). Trimming pared 2 bases from V and 2 bases from J, leaving 12 bases between. This CDR3 has 15 amino acids. Germline CDR1 and CDR2: ENHRY and SYGVKD. In nucleotides, the CDR3 is TGTGCCATCAGTGAGAAAGGACAAGAAAACTATGGCTACACCTTC. Translated, it gives CAISEKGQENYGYTF.

The chain employs TRBV2 and TRBJ2-7; D gene ambiguous. The CDR3 has 13 residues. CDR1 and CDR2 from the germline V gene are SNHLY and FYNNEI. Trimming took 2 bases from V and 6 from J, leaving 11 bases between them. The CDR3 is CASSESSGREQYF. The DNA of the CDR3 is TGTGCCAGCAGTGAAAGTTCGGGTCGCGAGCAGTACTTC.

V usage is TRBV2 and J usage is TRBJ2-1; 7 bases agree with TRBD1. V lost 8 bases and J lost 7; bases outside the gene matches: 14. CDR3 size: 15 residues. Germline lookup yields CDR1 SNHLY and CDR2 FYNNEI. CDR3 loop: CASWYLTGQVNEQFF. Here the CDR3 DNA reads TGTGCCAGCTGGTATTTGACAGGGCAGGTGAATGAGCAGTTCTTC.

The chain employs TRBV4-3 and TRBJ1-6; possible D gene TRBD1, 6 bases. The ends were cut back, 3 bases at V and 10 bases at J, with 16 bases in the middle. The CDR3 runs 15 residues. Germline-derived CDR1 and CDR2 are LGHNA and YSLEER. The chain's CDR3 is CASSQGAKLGSPLHF. Written as DNA, the CDR3 is TGCGCCAGCAGCCAGGGGGCGAAACTGGGCTCACCCCTCCACTTT.

The genes are TRBV28 and TRBJ1-1; TRBD1 agrees at 7 bases. The CDR3 consists of 15 residues. Unmatched junction bases numbered 4, after V lost 2 bases and J lost 1 base. Germline CDR1 is MDHEN and CDR2 is SYDVKM. CDR3 protein: CASSLPDRKNTEAFF. CDR3 DNA sequence: TGTGCCAGCAGTTTACCGGACAGGAAGAACACTGAAGCTTTCTTT.

V is TRBV7-2 and J is TRBJ2-3; D is ambiguous. Germline V lookup: CDR1 SGHTA, CDR2 FQGNSA. Trimming removed 2 bases at V and 2 bases at J, with 14 bases between. CDR3 length: 16 amino acids. CDR3 loop: CASSLRRGSDTDTQYF. The CDR3 bases are TGTGCCAGCAGCTTACGTCGTGGCTCTGACACAGATACGCAGTATTTT.

The chain has TRBV29-1 and TRBJ2-7, with 8 bases aligning to TRBD2. Germline-derived CDR1 and CDR2 are SQVTM and ANQGSEA. This CDR3 comprises 12 residues. With V trimmed by 5 bases and J by 4 bases, 4 bases remained unmatched. The CDR3 DNA follows: TGCAGCGTTAGTAGCGGGGCGTACGAGCAGTACTTC. It yields the protein CSVSSGAYEQYF.

The CDR3, as DNA: TGTGCCAGAAGCTTGGTGGGACAGGTCCCGTTGAATTCACCCCTCCACTTT. Translated, it gives CARSLVGQVPLNSPLHF. This sequence joins TRBV5-3 and TRBJ1-6; 8 bases agree with TRBD1. Being an ORF, TRBV5-3 has a function that is uncertain. The CDR3 sequence is 17 residues long. J gave up 7 bases and V 0 bases, and 9 bases lay outside the gene matches.

This chain uses TRBV29-1 with TRBJ1-1, with a weak D call TRBD1 (6 bases). V gave up 6 bases and J gave up 4 bases, with 12 bases separating them. Germline CDR1 and CDR2: SQVTM and ANQGSEA. The CDR3 is 12 amino acids. The CDR3 nucleotides read TGCAGCGTACTAACAGGGACCACTGAAGCTTTCTTT. It is translated as CSVLTGTTEAFF.

The chain is built from TRBV7-9 and TRBJ2-7; the D gene could be TRBD1 or TRBD2 (7 bases each). V dropped 5 bases and J dropped 6 bases, with 17 bases sitting between them. Per germline, CDR1 SEHNR and CDR2 FQNEAQ (reference sequence). The CDR3 has 14 amino acids. CDR3 DNA: TGTGCCAGCAGCCAAGGGGGCGGGAGTGGCGAGCAGTACTTC. Its translation: CASSQGGGSGEQYF.

J is TRBJ2-1 and V is TRBV29-1; 7 nucleotides match TRBD2. Germline V gene data show CDR1 as SQVTM and CDR2 as ANQGSEA. After removal of 5 bases from V and 6 bases from J, the junction contained 7 bases not matched to a gene. The CDR3 loop spans 13 amino acids. In DNA form, the CDR3 reads TGCAGCGTTCGGGGGAGGGCCTCCAATGAGCAGTTCTTC. Translation: CSVRGRASNEQFF.

This chain joins TRBV19 and TRBJ2-7, with a weak D call TRBD1 (6 bases). Trimming removed 1 base from V and 2 bases from J, with 6 bases in between. CDR3 length: 13 residues. Germline V gives CDR1 LNHDA, CDR2 SQIVND (reference sequence). The CDR3 loop is CASSIGTAYEQYF. DNA of the CDR3: TGTGCCAGTAGTATAGGGACAGCCTACGAGCAGTACTTC.

This clone occurred once. This chain links TRBV29-1 with TRBJ2-3, with D perhaps matching TRBD2 (6 bases). CDR1 is SQVTM and CDR2 is ANQGSEA in the germline V gene. Trimming shortened V by 0 bases and J by 8 bases, and 6 bases separated the two germline ends. The CDR3 length is 11 residues. CDR3 residues: CSVEDSGTQYF. CDR3 sequence (DNA): TGCAGCGTTGAAGATAGCGGTACGCAGTATTTT.

The J gene is TRBJ2-5, the V gene TRBV11-2; 7 bases align to TRBD2. V shed 2 bases and J 7 bases; nucleotides not matched to a gene: 7. The CDR3 contains 14 residues. Germline CDR1 SGHAT, CDR2 FQNNGV. The CDR3, as DNA: TGTGCCAGCAGCTTACCCGGACTAGTCGGGACCCAGTACTTC. It specifies CASSLPGLVGTQYF.

The rearrangement uses TRBV2 and TRBJ1-2; D perhaps matches TRBD1 (5 bases). Per germline, CDR1 SNHLY and CDR2 FYNNEI. The CDR3 extends over 11 amino acids. Trimming left V 7 bases short and J 13 bases short, with 16 bases between. CDR3 protein: CASTQEVRATF. The CDR3 region has the DNA TGTGCCAGCACCCAAGAGGTCAGGGCCACCTTC.

This rearrangement joins TRBV4-3 to TRBJ2-7; TRBD1 is a possible D gene (6 bases). The CDR3 spans 16 residues. CDR1 is LGHNA and CDR2 is YSLEER in the germline V gene. Trimming shortened V by 0 bases and J by 5 bases, and 17 bases separated the two germline ends. The CDR3 spells CASSQDWPGDVDEQYF. The CDR3 DNA sequence: TGCGCCAGCAGCCAAGACTGGCCAGGGGATGTTGACGAGCAGTACTTC.

A note on this clone: Sequence at one end of the junction differs from germline and may be a read error. The chain has TRBV10-3 and TRBJ2-2; TRBD1 aligns across 7 bases. Per germline, CDR1 ENHRY and CDR2 SYGVKD. The CDR3 extends over 15 amino acids. CDR3 sequence: CAISESGTEAGELFF. The CDR3 region has the DNA TGTGCCATCAGCGAGTCCGGGACAGAAGCCGGGGAGCTGTTTTTT.

The J gene is TRBJ1-3, the V gene TRBV18; TRBD1 matches at 8 bases. Germline V CDR1 and CDR2: KGHSH, LQKENI. The CDR3 is 15 residues long. The V gene end was trimmed by 5 bases and the J gene end by 0 bases; junction bases not matched to a gene: 3. CDR3 amino acids: CASSTTGGSGNTIYF. CDR3 nucleotide sequence: TGTGCCAGCTCAACTACAGGGGGCTCTGGAAACACCATATATTTT.

V is TRBV7-2 and J is TRBJ1-5; D possibly corresponds to TRBD1 (5 bases). Per the germline V gene, CDR1 is SGHTA and CDR2 is FQGNSA. V lost 2 bases and J 1 base, leaving 6 bases between the germline ends. This CDR3 is 14 amino acids long. The CDR3 here is CASSLWGSNQPQHF. The DNA of the CDR3 is TGTGCCAGCAGCTTATGGGGGAGCAATCAGCCCCAGCATTTT.

The chain carries TRBV27 and TRBJ1-1; D is possibly TRBD1 (5 bases). Trimming removed 0 bases from V and 6 bases from J, with 14 bases in between. The CDR3 is 15 residues long. Germline V lookup: CDR1 MNHEY, CDR2 SMNVEV (reference sequence). This CDR3 reads CASSLSKDIPAEAFF. CDR3 DNA: TGTGCCAGCAGTTTATCGAAGGACATTCCTGCTGAAGCTTTCTTT.

The chain carries TRBV10-3 and TRBJ1-2; D gene ambiguous. Germline values: CDR1 ENHRY, CDR2 SYGVKD. V was cut by 2 bases and J by 0 bases, with 10 bases left in between. The CDR3 runs 15 residues. The CDR3 coding sequence is TGTGCCATCAGTGAGCCCAATTACCCTAACTATGGCTACACCTTC. This encodes CAISEPNYPNYGYTF.

V gene TRBV7-6 combines with J gene TRBJ2-7; possible D gene TRBD2, 5 bases. CDR1 and CDR2 from the germline V gene are SGHVS and FNYEAQ. The length of the CDR3 is 14 residues. Trimming removed 3 bases at V and 5 bases at J, with 14 bases between. The DNA of the CDR3 is TGTGCCAGCAGCTTTGCATCCGGTAGCGACGAGCAGTACTTC. Translating gives CASSFASGSDEQYF.

This chain joins TRBV18 and TRBJ2-1, with a weak D call TRBD2 (6 bases). Trimming removed 1 base at V and 5 bases at J, with 6 bases between. Germline CDR1 reads KGHSH; CDR2 reads LQKENI. The CDR3 is 13 amino acids. CDR3 protein: CASSPRGDNEQFF. CDR3 coding DNA: TGTGCCAGCTCACCACGGGGGGACAATGAGCAGTTCTTC.

This clone was detected only once. The rearrangement uses TRBV21-1 and TRBJ2-3. TRBV21-1 is annotated as a pseudogene. The CDR3 has 15 residues. CDR3 coding DNA: TGTGCCAGCAGCAAAGGGGATCGGGGCACAGATACGCAGTATTTT. Protein sequence: CASSKGDRGTDTQYF.

This chain connects TRBV7-2 to TRBJ1-2, with a possible D match to TRBD1 (5 bases). The germline CDR1 and CDR2 sequences are SGHTA and FQGNSA. The CDR3 is made up of 15 amino acids. V gave up 1 base and J gave up 4 bases, with 13 bases separating them. CDR3 bases: TGTGCCAGCAGCTTAGTGGGACCCCCCACCTATGGCTACACCTTC. It specifies CASSLVGPPTYGYTF.